The T cell receptor (beta chain) under discussion was sequenced for a study of T cell repertoires in cytomegalovirus infection. The overall study: CMV infection and matching HLA type were both indicated by public TCR beta signatures.

TCRdb called the reads again in MiXCR, with one record for every CDR3 protein. The sample comprises around 550,000 distinct CDR3 sequences, about 26% of which are singletons, and about 13% rests with the top ten. Study-level findings and limits: HLA-C-restricted CMV-specific TCR beta clonotypes prevailed in the ex vivo response. Of the TCR beta families, the public ones yielded a cumulative frequency that identified carriers of CMV plus the relevant HLA.

This CDR3 has 13 amino acids. CDR1 and CDR2 (germline): SQVTM, ANQGSEA. With 3 bases clipped from V and 7 bases from J, the junction kept 6 bases outside the gene matches. This clonotype was counted only a few times. No antigen is known for it. This TCR was recovered from a human donor in good health (CMV status not recorded). Some clones in this sample may be carry-over from other donors' samples. The sequencing input was PBMCs. V usage is TRBV29-1 and J usage is TRBJ1-2; TRBD1 matches 9 bases. The CDR3 loop is CSVDAGTGFGYTF. In DNA, the CDR3 is TGCAGCGTTGATGCCGGGACAGGGTTTGGCTACACCTTC.